Listed here are 11 T cell receptor beta chains from one sample, sequenced in a study of regulatory T cells in long-lasting Graves disease. Time point defined: persistent/refractory GD, antithyroid drugs over 5 years with positive TRAb. PBMC-extracted RNA yielded the TCR library. The TCR beta library used iRepertoire HTBI primers with Arm-PCR amplification of CDR3. One entry per CDR3 protein results from TCRdb running MiXCR on the multiplex PCR reads. Here the sample spans about 470,000 distinct CDR3 sequences, around 21% being singletons. The input for sequencing was peripheral blood mononuclear cells (PBMCs), taken when the disease was refractory, from a patient treated with antithyroid drugs. Receptors were obtained from a female donor with Graves disease.

The chain combines TRBV28 with TRBJ2-7, with 7 positions matching TRBD1. V shed 3 bases, J shed 3 bases, and the junction held 14 bases outside the gene matches. Germline V gives CDR1 MDHEN, CDR2 SYDVKM. The CDR3 sequence is 17 residues long. This CDR3 reads CASSFSTSDRSFYEQYF. The DNA of the CDR3 is TGTGCCAGCAGTTTCAGCACCTCGGACAGGAGTTTCTACGAGCAGTACTTC.

This clonotype has more than one count but fewer than ten. The chain combines TRBV30 with TRBJ2-2, with D uncertain. The CDR3 spans 11 residues. Germline CDR1 is GTSNPN and CDR2 is SVGIG (reference sequence). The V gene lost 4 bases and the J gene lost 3 bases, with 3 bases spanning the gap. CDR3 in DNA: TGTGCCTGGACCGACACCGGGGAGCTGTTTTTT. This gives the protein CAWTDTGELFF.

The sample holds many counts of this clonotype. The J gene is TRBJ2-5, the V gene TRBV28; 9 bases align to TRBD2. The CDR3 totals 17 residues. CDR1 and CDR2 (germline): MDHEN, SYDVKM. Trimming removed 4 bases from V and 5 bases from J; junction bases left unmatched: 14. CDR3 sequence reads: CASSWRESSGSSETQYF. The CDR3, as DNA: TGTGCCAGCAGTTGGAGGGAAAGTAGCGGGAGTTCGGAGACCCAGTACTTC.

V gene TRBV27 combines with J gene TRBJ2-1; TRBD2 matches 9 bases. V was clipped by 2 bases and J by 4 bases; unmatched bases: 3. The CDR3 totals 15 residues. Germline V lookup: CDR1 MNHEY, CDR2 SMNVEV (reference sequence). The CDR3 DNA follows: TGTGCCAGCAGTTTAGAGCTAGCGGGATACAATGAGCAGTTCTTC. As protein: CASSLELAGYNEQFF.

This clonotype occurred many times. This chain uses TRBV6-1 with TRBJ1-5; maybe TRBD1 (5 bases). The CDR3 extends over 16 amino acids. Germline V gene sequence: CDR1 MNHNS, CDR2 SASEGT. V shed 6 bases and J shed 0 bases, with 15 bases lying between them. The CDR3 sequence: CASRGGRGYSNQPQHF. The CDR3 DNA reads TGTGCCAGCAGGGGGGGACGGGGGTATAGCAATCAGCCCCAGCATTTT.

This clonotype was counted a few times. The chain is built from TRBV15 and TRBJ2-2; D is perhaps TRBD2 (6 bases). Germline assignment: CDR1 LNHNV and CDR2 YYDKDF (reference sequence). CDR3 length: 14 amino acids. V lost 7 bases and J 5 bases, leaving 14 bases between the germline ends. CDR3 sequence reads: CATTGGGGTGELFF. The CDR3 DNA reads TGTGCCACCACCGGAGGTGGAGGGACCGGGGAGCTGTTTTTT.

This clonotype was counted ten times or more. This sequence joins TRBV6-1 and TRBJ1-2; D remains unclear. The CDR3 loop spans 14 amino acids. V lost 4 bases to trimming and J lost 3 bases, with 12 bases between them. Per germline, CDR1 MNHNS and CDR2 SASEGT. The CDR3 spells CASSGSIWDYGYTF. CDR3 in DNA: TGTGCCAGCAGTGGTTCTATCTGGGACTATGGCTACACCTTC.

The rearrangement uses TRBV7-2 and TRBJ2-7; D is uncertain. Deletions cut 5 bases from V and 5 bases from J, with 13 bases between. The germline gives CDR1 SGHTA, CDR2 FQGNSA. CDR3 size: 13 residues. Here the CDR3 DNA reads TGTGCCAGCAGCCTCAGCCTCCTGGACGAGCAGTACTTC. It is translated as CASSLSLLDEQYF.

This clonotype was picked up a small number of times. The chain joins TRBV30 to TRBJ2-7, with 9 bases matching TRBD1. The CDR3 totals 13 residues. Germline CDR1 is GTSNPN and CDR2 is SVGIG (reference sequence). V was pared by 5 bases and J by 5 bases, with 7 bases of the junction left unmatched. The CDR3 nucleotides are TGTGCCTGGTCCTACAGGGGGCAGAACGAGCAGTACTTC. Translated: CAWSYRGQNEQYF.

This clonotype showed up many times. The chain combines TRBV12-3 or TRBV12-4 with TRBJ2-2, with D perhaps matching TRBD1 (5 bases). The CDR3 consists of 15 residues. The V gene lost 6 bases and the J gene lost 2 bases, with 13 bases spanning the gap. The CDR3 DNA follows: TGTGCCAGCAGCCCCAGGGTGACAAACACCGGGGAGCTGTTTTTT. This encodes CASSPRVTNTGELFF.

This clonotype was recorded a few times. The chain combines TRBV4-1 with TRBJ2-5; D unresolved. Trimming pared 3 bases from V and 5 bases from J, leaving 10 bases between. CDR3 length equals 13 residues. The germline V gene has CDR1 MGHRA and CDR2 YSYEKL. The CDR3 region is CASSHRWRETQYF. CDR3 in DNA: TGCGCCAGCAGCCACAGGTGGCGTGAGACCCAGTACTTC.